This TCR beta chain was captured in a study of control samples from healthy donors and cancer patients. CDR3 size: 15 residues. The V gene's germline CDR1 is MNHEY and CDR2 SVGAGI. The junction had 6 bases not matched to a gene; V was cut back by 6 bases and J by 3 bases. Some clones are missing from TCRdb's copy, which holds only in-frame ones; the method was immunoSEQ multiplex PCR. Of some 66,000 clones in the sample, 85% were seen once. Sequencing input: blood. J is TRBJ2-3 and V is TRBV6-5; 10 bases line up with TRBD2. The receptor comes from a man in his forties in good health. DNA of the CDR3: TGTGCCAGCAGCCTCAGCGGGAGGGGTACAGATACGCAGTATTTT. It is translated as CASSLSGRGTDTQYF.